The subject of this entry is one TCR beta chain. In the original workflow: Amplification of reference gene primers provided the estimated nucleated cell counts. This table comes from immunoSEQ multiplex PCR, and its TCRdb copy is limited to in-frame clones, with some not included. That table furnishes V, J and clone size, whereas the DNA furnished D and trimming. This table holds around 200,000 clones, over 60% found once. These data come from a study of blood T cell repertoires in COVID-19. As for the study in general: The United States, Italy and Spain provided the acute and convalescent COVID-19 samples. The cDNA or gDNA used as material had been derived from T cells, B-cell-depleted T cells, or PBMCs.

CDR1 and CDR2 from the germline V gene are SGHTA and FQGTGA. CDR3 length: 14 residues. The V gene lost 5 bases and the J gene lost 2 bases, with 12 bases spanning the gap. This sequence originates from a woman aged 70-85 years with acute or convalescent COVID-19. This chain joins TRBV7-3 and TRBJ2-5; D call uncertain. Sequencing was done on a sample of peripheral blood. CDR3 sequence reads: CASSQSYGQETQYF. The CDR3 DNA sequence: TGTGCCAGCAGCCAAAGTTACGGTCAAGAGACCCAGTACTTC.